This TCR beta chain was obtained from a study of CXCR3-negative and CXCR3-positive naive CD8 T cells (dated by TCRdb to between 2017 and 2020). The study in broad terms: In total, some 130 million TRB reads were obtained, corresponding to roughly 1.5 +/- 0.3 million reads per library. Data from 11 donors, pooled across two independent experiments, went into the diversity and physicochemical repertoire analyses. For the TRBV-TRBJ cluster analysis, the naive subsets came from 5 donors, while the memory cells came from 3 donors. The full study reports these points: Because surface CD5, which has been linked to self-reactivity in mice, was comparable between naive subsets, TCR interaction strength was also inferred from TRB CDR3 physicochemical properties. Both naive subsets had comparably high repertoire diversity, while memory CD8+ T cells had much lower repertoire diversity. Within the same donor, TRBV-TRBJ usage looked similar between naive CXCR3-negative and CXCR3-positive cells, but memory cells had distinct patterns. CXCR3 expression partially decreased after cryopreservation, so most assays used freshly isolated PBMCs. Compared with CXCR3-negative naive cells, CXCR3-positive naive cells had TRB CDR3s with higher hydrophobicity (lower Kidera factor 4), lower energy, and higher strength and volume indices.

For sequencing, a NextSeq 550 was employed. The Human TCR Profiling Kit (MiLaboratory) was used to make UMI-labeled 5' RACE TRB cDNA libraries. cDNA synthesis used the entire amount of extracted RNA, and PCR amplification then used the entire amount of cDNA produced. Libraries were prepared in parallel with an identical number of PCR cycles. The paper's data handling went like this. With a requirement of at least two reads per UMI, MIGEC and MiXCR extracted about 52,000 +/- 9,100 unique UMI-labeled TRB cDNA molecules per library. On average, approximately 40,000 +/- 10,000 functional in-frame TRB CDR3 nucleotide clonotypes lacking stop codons were found per library. After each sample was downsampled to 5000 UMI-labeled TRB molecules, VDJtools was used to calculate diversity metrics such as normalized Shannon-Wiener and Chao1. VDJtools computed clonotype-size-weighted physicochemical properties of the central five CDR3 residues: interaction energy, strength, volume and Kidera factor 4. TCRdb reprocessed the reads into one record per CDR3 protein sequence, lacking DNA. TCRdb, not the original authors, processed these V and J calls. This sample's table lists some 150,000 distinct CDR3 sequences. The ten largest clones represent around 0.28% of the sample.

In the case of this clonotype: Its antigen remains unidentified.

Each CD8+ T cell subset was flow-sorted in triplicate, with some 300,000 cells per subset placed directly into RLT lysis buffer. To exclude memory contaminants, naive CD8+ T cells were stringently defined as CD45RO-CCR7+CD27+CD95-. Peripheral blood mononuclear cells were isolated from buffy coats using standard density gradient centrifugation. Naive CXCR3-negative and CXCR3-positive CD8+ T cells were flow-sorted using a FACSAria III. An RNeasy Mini Kit was used to extract total RNA from the sorted cells. CDR1 SGHRS and CDR2 YFSETQ are derived from the germline V gene. Counted from cysteine to phenylalanine, this CDR3 has 14 amino acids. Only the protein sequence is given.

The source material was naive CXCR3+ CD8+ T cells from blood. This specimen's cell subset or site label, interpreted: CD45RO-CCR7+CD27+CD95- naive CD8+ T cells expressing CXCR3 (TNR3+). The TCR originated in a human donor in good health. Some clones in this sample may be carry-over from other donors' samples. This sequence uses TRBV5-1 and TRBJ1-1; there is no DNA to check the TCRdb D call of TRBD1. This receptor has the CDR3 CASSWSGGGTEAFF.